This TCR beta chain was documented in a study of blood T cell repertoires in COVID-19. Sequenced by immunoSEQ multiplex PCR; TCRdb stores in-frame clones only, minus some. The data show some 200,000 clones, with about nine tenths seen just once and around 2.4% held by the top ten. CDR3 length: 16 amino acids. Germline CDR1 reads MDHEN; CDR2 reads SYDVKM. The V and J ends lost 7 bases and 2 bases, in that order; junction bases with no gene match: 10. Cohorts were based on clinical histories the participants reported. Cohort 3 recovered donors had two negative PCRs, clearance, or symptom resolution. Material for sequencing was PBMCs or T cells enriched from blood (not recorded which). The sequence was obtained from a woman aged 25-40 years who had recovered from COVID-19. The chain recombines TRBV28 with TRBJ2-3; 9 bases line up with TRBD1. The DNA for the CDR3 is TGTGCCAGCACCGGAAACCGGGACAGGGCCACAGATACGCAGTATTTT. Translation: CASTGNRDRATDTQYF.